This T cell receptor beta chain was recovered during a study of T cell responses to AZD1222 COVID-19 vaccine. Study at large: Second doses at about 4 or about 12 weeks were pooled.

CDR1 and CDR2 (germline): SGHRS, YFSETQ. Trimming removed 3 bases at V and 2 bases at J, with 12 bases between. The CDR3 runs to 15 residues. The assay was immunoSEQ multiplex PCR, and TCRdb's table has in-frame clones only and misses some. The table lists more than 95,000 clones, 89% of them singletons. The receptor was isolated from an adult in good health. Source: peripheral blood, taken on day 0 of AZD1222 vaccination. The chain employs TRBV5-1 and TRBJ1-5; D call uncertain. The CDR3 DNA reads TGCGCCAGCAGCTGGGGTGCAGGCGGCAATCAGCCCCAGCATTTT. Protein product: CASSWGAGGNQPQHF.